This T cell receptor beta chain was obtained from a study of blood T cells in healthy people across ages. Combining a sample-barcoded 5' primer with a J-beta primer mix, a second PCR ran for about 6 to 11 cycles. TCRdb reprocessed the 5' RACE reads via MiXCR and lists one record per CDR3 protein. The sample contains 600,000 to 1,000,000 distinct CDR3 sequences, more than 20% of which appear only once. V was pared by 4 bases and J by 0 bases, with 6 bases of the junction left unmatched. Germline CDR1 MGHRA, CDR2 YSYEKL. The CDR3 totals 15 residues. The sample was also reused in another study, on T cells of mothers and their children. That study reports: Related and unrelated pairs show similar shaping of TCR recombination output by thymic selection.

Specimen: blood. This clonotype was obtained from a boy younger than 18 in good health. This chain connects TRBV4-1 to TRBJ2-7, with 7 bases that match TRBD2. The CDR3 DNA sequence: TGCGCCAGCAGCCCTAGCGGTTCGATCTCCTACGAGCAGTACTTC. Protein: CASSPSGSISYEQYF.